These T cell receptor beta chains were read from a single sample in a study of immune heterogeneity within non-small cell lung tumors. Via MiXCR, TCRdb re-called the multiplex PCR reads, giving one row per CDR3 protein. The data contain 9,000 to 13,000 distinct CDR3 sequences, about 20% of them seen just once; the ten biggest clones take up under 4.5%. The sequenced sample was lung tumor tissue. Receptors were obtained from a man in his sixties with non-small cell lung cancer. CDR3s include the opening cysteine and the closing phenylalanine or tryptophan. A D gene is named only where the DNA matches it firmly. The listing skips clone size in some rows; elsewhere it reads once, few, many or a size class.

clone_size j_call d_call v_call cdr3_nt cdr3_aa
few TRBJ2-3 TRBD1 TRBV28 TGTGCCAGCAGCCCGACAGGGGTCGCAGATACGCAGTATTTT CASSPTGVADTQYF
few TRBJ1-4 TRBD1 TRBV20-1 TGCAGTGCCCCGGGGACAGCCATGGGAAAACTGTTTTTT CSAPGTAMGKLFF
many TRBJ1-4 TRBD1 TRBV12-3/TRBV12-4 TGTGCCAGCAGTCCTGGACAGGGCCAAAAGGGAAAACTGTTTTTT CASSPGQGQKGKLFF
medium-sized TRBJ2-7 TRBD2 TRBV27 TGTGCCAGCAGTATCGGCGGGAGTCCCTACGAGCAGTACTTC CASSIGGSPYEQYF
few TRBJ1-2 - TRBV7-2 TGTGCCAGCAGCCCGGACGGCGCATTCTATGGCTACACCTTC CASSPDGAFYGYTF
medium-sized TRBJ2-5 - TRBV7-9 TGTGCCAGCAGCTTATCAGAGACCCAGTACTTC CASSLSETQYF
medium-sized TRBJ2-3 - TRBV12-3/TRBV12-4 TGTGCCAGCAGTTTTAGTGGGAGCACAGATACGCAGTATTTT CASSFSGSTDTQYF
- TRBJ1-5 - TRBV27 TGTGCCAACAGTTTGAACCCCCTGGGCGGAGAGCCCCAGCATTTT CANSLNPLGGEPQHF
- TRBJ1-4 TRBD1 TRBV5-1 TGCGCCAGCAGTTCCGAGGGGGCCTCTGATGAAAAACTGTTTTTT CASSSEGASDEKLFF
- TRBJ2-7 - TRBV3-1 TGTGCCAGCAGCCAGGGCGTCTCAAGCTCCTACGAGCAGTACTTC CASSQGVSSSYEQYF
medium-sized TRBJ1-3 - TRBV15 TGTGCCACCAGCAGGATTAAAAGCTCTGGAAACACCATATATTTT CATSRIKSSGNTIYF
few TRBJ2-7 TRBD1 TRBV5-8 TGTGCCAGCAGCTTGGCCAAGGGGCAGGGGGCCTACACCTCTTCCTACGAGCAGTACTTC CASSLAKGQGAYTSSYEQYF
few TRBJ2-5 - TRBV12-5 TGTGCTAGTGGTTTGGATACTACGGAGACCCAGTACTTC CASGLDTTETQYF
- TRBJ1-4 - TRBV11-3 TGTACCAGCAGCTTAGACCGCGGAGCGGATGAAAAACTGTTTTTT CTSSLDRGADEKLFF
- TRBJ2-1 - TRBV3-1 TGTGCCAGCAGCCAAGCGGTTGGGAATGAGCAGTTCTTC CASSQAVGNEQFF
medium-sized TRBJ2-7 - TRBV6-1 TGTGCCAGCAGTTCGCAGCTTCAGGGGGGCAACTCCTACGAGCAGTACTTC CASSSQLQGGNSYEQYF
medium-sized TRBJ1-5 TRBD1 TRBV24-1 TGTGCCACCAGTGACCGGGGACAGGGAAGCAATCAGCCCCAGCATTTT CATSDRGQGSNQPQHF
- TRBJ1-5 - TRBV25-1 TGTGCCAGCAGTGACAGGGGCAGCAATCAGCCCCAGCATTTT CASSDRGSNQPQHF
many TRBJ2-7 - TRBV5-1 TGCGCCAGCAGCTTACGGCAGTCCTACGAGCAGTACTTC CASSLRQSYEQYF
medium-sized TRBJ2-1 TRBD2 TRBV6-1 TGTGCCAGCAGTAATCTAGGGACTAGCGGGAGCCGGAGGAATGAGCAGTTCTTC CASSNLGTSGSRRNEQFF
- TRBJ2-1 TRBD1 TRBV19 TGTGCCAGTAGTATAGCGGGACAGGCCTCCAATGAGCAGTTCTTC CASSIAGQASNEQFF
few TRBJ1-2 - TRBV20-1 TGCAGTGCTCCCGCGGCGCGGGGTGGTAACTATGGCTACACCTTC CSAPAARGGNYGYTF
once TRBJ2-7 - TRBV6-1 TGTGCCAGCAGTGATGGAGATTTTTTAGGACATGGATACGAGCAGTACTTC CASSDGDFLGHGYEQYF
- TRBJ2-1 TRBD2 TRBV7-2 TGTGCCAGCAGCCCTAGCGGGAGTAAGGGGGATGAGCAGTTCTTC CASSPSGSKGDEQFF
medium-sized TRBJ1-2 - TRBV10-3 TGTGCCACGGGAGGGGGTTCAGACTATGGCTACACCTTC CATGGGSDYGYTF
medium-sized TRBJ2-7 - TRBV6-1 TGTGCCAGCACCAACCGAGGGGGCGAGCAGTACTTC CASTNRGGEQYF
- TRBJ2-1 TRBD1 TRBV12-3/TRBV12-4 TGTGCCAGCAGTTTAGAGACCGGGACAGGGGTCTACAATGAGCAGTTCTTC CASSLETGTGVYNEQFF
- TRBJ2-5 TRBD2 TRBV24-1 TGTGCCACCAGCGGGGGGGGGGGCGGGGAGACCCAGTACTTC CATSGGGGGETQYF
medium-sized TRBJ2-7 TRBD2 TRBV4-2 TGTGCCAGCAGCCAAACTAGCGGGAGGTACGAGCAGTACTTC CASSQTSGRYEQYF
few TRBJ2-6 TRBD2 TRBV19 TGTGCCAGTACCCCACGGGGGGGCTCTGGGGCCAACGTCCTGACTTTC CASTPRGGSGANVLTF
medium-sized TRBJ1-2 - TRBV7-3 TGTGCCAGCAGCTTAAGAGGGGCCGGCTATGGCTACACCTTC CASSLRGAGYGYTF
medium-sized TRBJ2-2 TRBD1 TRBV20-1 TGCAGTGCTGGTAAACAGGGGGCAGAAACCGGGGAGCTGTTTTTT CSAGKQGAETGELFF
medium-sized TRBJ1-1 - TRBV5-1 TGCGCCAGCAGCTTGGATCCCGGGGGTTTCGCCAACACTGAAGCTTTCTTT CASSLDPGGFANTEAFF
- TRBJ2-1 TRBD2 TRBV6-1 TGTGCCAGCACTTCTGTAGCGGGTTCCTACAATGAGCAGTTCTTC CASTSVAGSYNEQFF
few TRBJ1-2 - TRBV7-8 TGTGCCAGCAGCCAAAAACCTAACTATGGCTACACCTTC CASSQKPNYGYTF
medium-sized TRBJ2-1 - TRBV12-3/TRBV12-4 TGTGCCAGCAGTTTAGAAAGTAGCGCTAGCTGGAACAATGAGCAGTTCTTC CASSLESSASWNNEQFF
few TRBJ2-1 - TRBV19 TGTGCCAGTAGTATAGTCGGGGGAGGAGGGTATGAGCAGTTCTTC CASSIVGGGGYEQFF
- TRBJ1-5 - TRBV5-1 TGCGCCAGCAGCTTGGAGGGAGGAGGTCAGCCCCAGCATTTT CASSLEGGGQPQHF
few TRBJ2-1 TRBD2 TRBV24-1 TGTGCCACCAGTGGCTGGGCTAGCGGGAGCCTCAATGAGCAGTTCTTC CATSGWASGSLNEQFF
medium-sized TRBJ2-7 TRBD2 TRBV28 TGTGCCAGCAGTCTAGCGGGGGGCTACGAGCAGTACTTC CASSLAGGYEQYF
few TRBJ1-5 - TRBV4-1 TGCGCCAGCGACCCGGGAGGGGCGGGCGTGGGCAATCAGCCCCAGCATTTT CASDPGGAGVGNQPQHF